This TCR beta chain was documented in a study of T cell responses to AZD1222 COVID-19 vaccine (dated by TCRdb to the early 2020s). About the investigation overall: TCR sequencing was performed for some 250 trial participants, of whom about 200 were given two doses of AZD1222 and some 26 were given two doses of MenACWY control vaccine. Trial participants were enrolled into age subgroups of 18-55, 56-69 and 70-plus years, which contained about 150, 28 and 57 TCR-sequenced participants, respectively.

Comment on this clone: Its antigen specificity is not known. The record has no base qualities; no much larger clone is one base away.

The CDR3 regions of human TCRbeta chains were subjected to immunosequencing. The original pipeline was this. Repertoire TCRs were checked for matches against a reference library of SARS-CoV-2-specific TCRs that had been generated using the MIRA antigen-specificity platform. Breadth meant the fraction of unique TCRs that were SARS-CoV-2-associated, whereas depth meant the fraction of total T cells that were SARS-CoV-2-associated. Using the MIRA data, every spike-specific TCR was mapped to the spike region that the TCR reacted to and assigned to either a CD4 or a CD8 class. Log10-transformed breadth and depth values were compared by one-way ANOVA with Sidak's multiple comparisons tests. Entries here come from immuneACCESS through TCRdb and include only in-frame sequences with V and J called. Some clones fail to appear in such tables; in the studies checked, an unresolved V gene covers under half of the shortfall, and the cause of the remainder is unknown. V and J calls and clone size are those listed in that table; D and trimming were worked out from the DNA. This sample gives roughly 110,000 clones in total; around 90% of them show up just once. The ten largest clones represent roughly 8% of the sample.

What this sample's time point label stands for: about 28 days (+/-7) after the second vaccine dose. AZD1222 recipients whose second dose came at about 4 weeks and those whose second dose came at about 12 weeks were combined into one group, since spike-specific TCR depth and breadth did not differ between the two schedules. Samples from vaccinated people were obtained from the UK trials COV001 and COV002, which included a single-blind randomized controlled phase 2/3 trial of AZD1222 (ChAdOx1 nCoV-19) in healthy adults. Trial participant PBMC samples were collected at day 0 and day 28 after the second dose for TCRbeta chain sequencing. Broad study findings and their caveats: A significant rise in spike-specific TCR breadth and depth was observed after two AZD1222 doses relative to day 0 and relative to MenACWY recipients. Participants were mostly white British and included more females than males, and it was suggested by the authors that clonal diversity may have been underestimated. The 56-69-year group was small, and its depth increase did not reach significance, likely because of low power. Conclusions about previously exposed vaccinees were limited because only a handful of AZD1222 recipients were SARS-CoV-2 seropositive at baseline. Reportedly, close to half of the unique spike-specific TCRs recognized epitopes lying outside the regions that are mutated in the B.1.351 and B.1.1.7 variants. No day 14 peak-response samples were available, so repertoires were characterized only after the peak T cell response. The whole spike protein was spanned by vaccine-associated CD4 TCRs, and dominant responses were seen in regions 160-218 and 743-854.

The sample here was peripheral blood, taken 28 days after the second AZD1222 dose. This TCR derives from an adult who received the AZD1222 COVID-19 vaccine.

The CDR3 has the sequence CASSRGRGGYTF. The sequenced DNA: TGTGCCAGCAGTCGAGGGCGGGGCGGCTACACCTTC. The chain employs TRBV6-5 and TRBJ1-2; tentative D gene TRBD1, with 5 bases matching. There are 12 amino acids in the CDR3, from cysteine to phenylalanine inclusive. The only DNA kept is the CDR3, 36 bases in frame from the first base. The germline ends are 12 bases apart after V is trimmed by 5 bases and J by 8 bases. From the germline V gene, CDR1 is MNHEY and CDR2 is SVGAGI.